The present entry profiles one TCR beta chain with its context. What it binds is not known. The J segment lost 3 bases and the V segment lost 5 bases, leaving 8 bases of the junction unmatched. This CDR3 contains 15 residues. Germline-derived CDR1 and CDR2 are SGHVS and FNYEAQ. Profiled with immunoSEQ multiplex PCR; TCRdb holds only in-frame clones, not every one. The sample holds 150,000 to 200,000 clones; roughly 85% are singletons and the top ten take approximately 16%. The data are from a study of cytomegalovirus exposure and HLA in healthy donors. Notes on the study in general: For cytomegalovirus status, the classifier reportedly gave diagnoses with high specificity and sensitivity. The study designated 150 to 200 TCR beta chains cytomegalovirus-associated.

The sequence derives from a man younger than 35 in good health and CMV-seropositive. The genes are TRBV7-6 and TRBJ2-7; 9 nucleotides line up with TRBD2. Sequenced input: PBMCs. The CDR3 reads CASSPMASGVYEQYF. The DNA of the CDR3 is TGTGCCAGCAGCCCAATGGCTAGCGGGGTCTACGAGCAGTACTTC.